The next 32 T cell receptor beta chains were all read from a single sample in a study of blood T cells in healthy people across ages. Together with a sample-barcoded 5' primer, a J-beta primer mix was included in a second PCR lasting roughly 6 to 12 cycles. TCRdb re-called the 5' RACE reads with MiXCR, one entry per CDR3 protein. The sample contains about 930,000 distinct CDR3 sequences, 25% to 35% of which appear only once. This sample was also put to use in a study of T cells of mothers and their children.

The sequencing input was blood. Source of these receptors: a woman in her 40s in good health.

Only one count was recorded for this clonotype. J is TRBJ1-2 and V is TRBV2; D remains ambiguous. V was shortened by 2 bases and J by 1 base, with 11 bases between the two germline ends. The length of the CDR3 is 15 residues. The germline gives CDR1 SNHLY, CDR2 FYNNEI. This chain's CDR3 is CASSEMRASNYGYTF. The DNA for the CDR3 is TGTGCCAGCAGTGAAATGAGGGCCAGTAACTATGGCTACACCTTC.

This clonotype was detected only a few times. This rearrangement joins TRBV11-2 to TRBJ2-7, with 9 bases fitting TRBD1. The ends lost 4 bases at V and 5 bases at J; junction bases unmatched: 12. CDR3 length: 16 amino acids. Germline lookup yields CDR1 SGHAT and CDR2 FQNNGV. The DNA of the CDR3 is TGTGCCAGCAGCTCCTCTTCTTGGACAGGGGTTCACGAGCAGTACTTC. This encodes CASSSSSWTGVHEQYF.

This clonotype was observed many times. This chain links TRBV4-2 with TRBJ2-7; D call uncertain. The CDR3 consists of 12 residues. Germline CDR1 and CDR2: LGHNA and YNFKEQ. Between the trimmed V and J ends, which lost 0 bases and 3 bases, there was a span of 3 bases. For the CDR3, the DNA is TGTGCCAGCAGCCAAGAGAGCTACGAGCAGTACTTC. As protein: CASSQESYEQYF.

The sample holds one count of this clonotype. The rearrangement links TRBV6-5 to TRBJ1-2; D is unresolved. The CDR3 sequence is 16 residues long. Germline CDR1 MNHEY, CDR2 SVGAGI. Between the trimmed V and J ends, which lost 4 bases and 0 bases, there was a span of 15 bases. The CDR3 DNA reads as TGTGCCAGCAGTTGCTCGAGCTTCGGTCCTAACTATGGCTACACCTTC. Translating gives CASSCSSFGPNYGYTF.

The chain joins TRBV20-1 to TRBJ1-2; the D is unclear. CDR1 is DFQATT and CDR2 is SNEGSKA in the germline V gene (reference sequence). The V end lost 4 bases, the J end lost 7 bases, and 10 bases lay between the germline ends. This CDR3 region has 11 residues. CDR3 residues: CSAITESGYTF. The CDR3 coding sequence is TGCAGTGCTATAACCGAGTCTGGCTACACCTTC.

This clonotype was seen more than once but under ten times. The J gene is TRBJ2-7, the V gene TRBV19, with D possibly being TRBD1 (6 bases). Germline lookup yields CDR1 LNHDA and CDR2 SQIVND (reference sequence). The length of the CDR3 is 14 residues. The V end was cut by 3 bases, the J end by 0 bases, with 9 bases between. The CDR3 nucleotides read TGTGCCAGTAGTATGGACAGCTTCTCCTACGAGCAGTACTTC. Its translation is CASSMDSFSYEQYF.

Turning to this clonotype: A clone one base away is much larger, so this may be a read error. This chain joins TRBV4-2 and TRBJ1-2; D remains unclear. Trimming pared 1 base from V and 4 bases from J, leaving 16 bases between. The CDR3 spans 16 residues. Per the germline V gene, CDR1 is LGHNA and CDR2 is YNFKEQ. CDR3 sequence: CASSQGGGSSAYGYTF. The CDR3 DNA reads TGTGCCAGCAGCCAAGGGGGAGGAAGCAGCGCCTATGGCTACACCTTC.

The chain combines TRBV7-3 with TRBJ2-5; 10 bases agree with TRBD2. Germline V lookup: CDR1 SGHTA, CDR2 FQGTGA. Unmatched junction bases numbered 13, after V lost 4 bases and J lost 11 bases. The CDR3 consists of 15 residues. Written as DNA, the CDR3 is TGTGCCAGCAGCTCCAGCGGGGGGGATTACAATGAGCAGTACTTC. Encoded protein: CASSSSGGDYNEQYF.

The V and J genes are TRBV5-5 and TRBJ1-1, with D possibly matching TRBD1 (5 bases). Germline CDR1 SGHKS, CDR2 YYEKEE (reference sequence). Trimming took 5 bases from V and 0 from J, leaving 17 bases between them. The CDR3 covers 16 residues. CDR3 DNA sequence: TGTGCCAGCAGTCCTATTGTAGGAGGGGTGAACACTGAAGCTTTCTTT. Translation gives CASSPIVGGVNTEAFF. Together with reference TRBV5-5 and TRBJ1-1, the CDR3 gives the full variable domain: DAGVTQSPTHLIKTRGQQVTLRCSPISGHKSVSWYQQVLGQGPQFIFQYYEKEERGRGNFPDRFSARQFPNYSSELNVNALLLGDSALYLCASSPIVGGVNTEAFFGQGTRLTVV.

The chain uses TRBV11-3 and TRBJ2-1, with 7 bases aligning to TRBD1. CDR3 length: 16 amino acids. Trimming removed 0 bases from V and 4 bases from J; junction bases left unmatched: 6. Germline-derived CDR1 and CDR2 are SGHNT and YENEEA. This CDR3 is CASSLDPGTVYNEQFF. The CDR3, as DNA: TGTGCCAGCAGCTTAGATCCCGGGACAGTTTACAATGAGCAGTTCTTC.

This clonotype was picked up a small number of times. The rearrangement uses TRBV7-2 and TRBJ2-4; TRBD2 matches at 10 bases. With the DNA end fitting TRBJ2-7 better, the J assignment may be wrong. The CDR3 totals 17 residues. CDR1 and CDR2 from the germline V gene are SGHTA and FQGNSA. The CDR3 reads CASSLESSGGSTYEQYF. In DNA, the CDR3 is TGTGCCAGCAGCTTAGAATCTAGCGGGGGTTCTACCTACGAGCAGTACTTC.

This clonotype was detected many times. Here the CDR3 DNA reads TGTGCCAGCAGCGTAGCAGGGGTCCAAGAGACCCAGTACTTC. Translated, it gives CASSVAGVQETQYF. This chain links TRBV9 with TRBJ2-5, with D possibly being TRBD1 (6 bases). The CDR3 covers 14 residues. Trimming stripped 0 bases from V and 1 base from J, with 7 bases between. Germline loops: CDR1 SGDLS, CDR2 YYNGEE.

This clonotype appeared a single time. The chain has TRBV7-2 and TRBJ2-7; a possible D gene is TRBD2 (5 bases). Deletions cut 5 bases from V and 1 base from J, with 15 bases between. The CDR3 length is 15 residues. The germline V gene has CDR1 SGHTA and CDR2 FQGNSA. The CDR3 coding sequence is TGTGCCAGCAGCAGAAACGGACTGTCTTCCTACGAGCAGTACTTC. Translating gives CASSRNGLSSYEQYF.

This chain joins TRBV20-1 and TRBJ2-4; TRBD1 matches at 8 bases. The J call may be in error: the DNA end matches TRBJ2-7 better. Germline CDR1 reads DFQATT; CDR2 reads SNEGSKA (reference sequence). The CDR3 spans 14 residues. As DNA, the CDR3 is TGCAGTGCTAGAAGCCCACAGGGGGCCTACGAGCAGTACTTC. Protein: CSARSPQGAYEQYF.

This clonotype has only a few counts. This chain links TRBV11-1 with TRBJ2-3; D gene uncertain. The CDR3 totals 15 residues. Looked up from germline, CDR1 is SGHAT and CDR2 is FQDESV (reference sequence). V gave up 5 bases and J gave up 0 bases, with 12 bases separating them. The CDR3 is CASSRLELSTDTQYF. In nucleotides, the CDR3 is TGTGCCAGCAGCCGCCTAGAACTGAGCACAGATACGCAGTATTTT.

This clonotype has ten or more counts. The chain employs TRBV20-1 and TRBJ2-4, with D possibly TRBD1 on 5 matching bases. This CDR3 contains 13 residues. Germline V gene sequence: CDR1 DFQATT, CDR2 SNEGSKA (reference sequence). Between the trimmed V and J ends, which lost 4 bases and 8 bases, there was a span of 15 bases. Written as DNA, the CDR3 is TGCAGTGCTACGGACAACCTAGTGGACATTCAGTACTTC. Its protein product is CSATDNLVDIQYF.

This clonotype has just a few counts. The chain uses TRBV7-2 and TRBJ2-2; TRBD2 aligns across 7 bases. In germline, CDR1 is SGHTA, CDR2 FQGNSA. Unmatched junction bases numbered 7, after V lost 3 bases and J lost 9 bases. The length of the CDR3 is 14 residues. The CDR3 region has the DNA TGTGCCAGCAGCTTGGTCTCTAGCGGCAGGGAGCTGTTTTTT. It is translated as CASSLVSSGRELFF.

The V call is TRBV28, the J call TRBJ2-5; the match to TRBD1 covers 8 bases. The CDR3 covers 15 residues. V was clipped by 3 bases and J by 11 bases; unmatched bases: 14. Germline CDR1 reads MDHEN; CDR2 reads SYDVKM. CDR3 protein: CASSLTGTGLGEQYF. CDR3 DNA sequence: TGTGCCAGCAGTTTGACCGGGACAGGCCTGGGAGAGCAGTACTTC.

As concerns this clonotype: Given the absence of the conserved phenylalanine or tryptophan at the CDR3 end, a read error is likely. The chain recombines TRBV4-2 with TRBJ2-1, with 8 positions matching TRBD1. The ends lost 3 bases at V and 1 base at J; junction bases unmatched: 5. The CDR3 totals 16 residues. Germline CDR1 is LGHNA and CDR2 is YNFKEQ. CDR3 nucleotides: TGTGCCAGCAGCCACGCAGGACAGGGATCCTACAATGAGCAGTTCTGC. It codes for CASSHAGQGSYNEQFC.

This clonotype was seen only a few times. The chain employs TRBV3-1 and TRBJ2-3; 7 bases match TRBD2. Germline CDR1 reads LGHDT; CDR2 reads YNNKEL (reference sequence). This CDR3 comprises 15 residues. V gave up 1 base and J gave up 0 bases; unmatched junction bases: 1. CDR3 amino acids: CASSQVGLSTDTQYF. The DNA for the CDR3 is TGTGCCAGCAGCCAAGTGGGACTAAGCACAGATACGCAGTATTTT.

The sample holds many counts of this clonotype. The chain couples TRBV5-1 to TRBJ2-7, with TRBD1 matching over 7 bases. The CDR3 spans 15 residues. V lost 0 bases, J lost 2 bases, and 5 bases stayed unmatched. Germline V gene sequence: CDR1 SGHRS, CDR2 YFSETQ. DNA for the CDR3: TGCGCCAGCAGCTTGGACGGGACAGACGCCTACGAGCAGTACTTC. Translated: CASSLDGTDAYEQYF.

In this sample, this clonotype turned up many times. The chain has TRBV28 and TRBJ2-5, with TRBD1 as a possible D gene (6 bases). Trimming cost V 4 bases and J 2 bases, with 14 bases left between them. Germline V CDR1 and CDR2: MDHEN, SYDVKM. The CDR3 covers 15 residues. The chain's CDR3 is CASSWPGHVQETQYF. The CDR3 coding sequence is TGTGCCAGCAGTTGGCCGGGACACGTACAAGAGACCCAGTACTTC.

The J gene is TRBJ2-5, the V gene TRBV4-1; 10 bases map to TRBD1. The CDR3 has 18 residues. Per germline, CDR1 MGHRA and CDR2 YSYEKL. V lost 0 bases to trimming and J lost 2 bases; unmatched junction nucleotides: 9. In nucleotides, the CDR3 is TGCGCCAGCAGCCAAGAAATGGGACAGGGGTATCGTCAAGAGACCCAGTACTTC. This codes for CASSQEMGQGYRQETQYF.

The chain recombines TRBV7-9 with TRBJ2-1, with TRBD2 matching over 12 bases. V lost 3 bases, J lost 9 bases, and 9 bases stayed unmatched. The CDR3 is made up of 16 amino acids. Germline lookup yields CDR1 SEHNR and CDR2 FQNEAQ (reference sequence). CDR3 sequence reads: CASSFGLAGGLSEQFF. CDR3 nucleotides: TGTGCCAGCAGCTTTGGGCTAGCGGGAGGGCTCAGTGAGCAGTTCTTC.

This clonotype occurred a few times. V usage is TRBV2 and J usage is TRBJ2-5; possible D gene TRBD1, 5 bases. Germline V gene lookup returns CDR1 SNHLY and CDR2 FYNNEI. V lost 5 bases and J lost 1, with 11 bases in between. The CDR3 is 14 residues long. In DNA, the CDR3 is TGTGCCAGCAGTCCAGACAGCTTCCAAGAGACCCAGTACTTC. As protein: CASSPDSFQETQYF. The variable domain in full, completed from reference TRBV2 and TRBJ2-5, reads EPEVTQTPSHQVTQMGQEVILRCVPISNHLYFYWYRQILGQKVEFLVSFYNNEISEKSEIFDDQFSVERPDGSNFTLKIRSTKLEDSAMYFCASSPDSFQETQYFGPGTRLLVL.

The genes are TRBV20-1 and TRBJ1-4, with TRBD1 identical over 7 bases. Unmatched junction bases numbered 11, after V lost 3 bases and J lost 4 bases. Germline CDR1 and CDR2: DFQATT and SNEGSKA (reference sequence). The CDR3 length is 16 residues. The CDR3 is CSARDRRRPVNEKLFF. CDR3 nucleotide sequence: TGCAGTGCTAGGGACAGGAGGCGCCCTGTTAATGAAAAACTGTTTTTT.

This clonotype has more than one count but fewer than ten. This chain joins TRBV30 and TRBJ1-5, with TRBD1 identical over 9 bases. Per the germline V gene, CDR1 is GTSNPN and CDR2 is SVGIG (reference sequence). The ends lost 2 bases at V and 6 bases at J; junction bases unmatched: 8. The CDR3 runs 15 residues. The CDR3 loop reads CAWSTPGQGSQPQHF. The CDR3, as DNA: TGTGCCTGGAGTACACCGGGACAGGGCAGTCAGCCCCAGCATTTT.

The table lists this clonotype with many counts. The chain employs TRBV11-2 and TRBJ2-7; tentatively, D is TRBD1 or TRBD2 (5 bases each). Germline values: CDR1 SGHAT, CDR2 FQNNGV. Trimming cost V 4 bases and J 2 bases, with 6 bases left between them. This CDR3 contains 12 residues. The CDR3 DNA reads TGTGCCAGCAGCTGGGACCCCTACGAGCAGTACTTC. This encodes CASSWDPYEQYF.

The chain employs TRBV6-2 or TRBV6-3 and TRBJ1-2; D may be TRBD1 (6 bases). Per germline, CDR1 MNHEY and CDR2 SVGEGT. V dropped 6 bases and J dropped 7 bases, with 15 bases sitting between them. This CDR3 spans 13 amino acids. The CDR3 spells CASSRGGHFGYTF. The CDR3 DNA follows: TGTGCCAGCAGCCGCGGGGGACACTTTGGCTACACCTTC.

Remarks on this clonotype: The junction differs from germline at one of its ends, possibly a read error. This chain uses TRBV7-9 with TRBJ2-2, with 7 bases identical to TRBD1. Per germline, CDR1 SEHNR and CDR2 FQNEAQ (reference sequence). CDR3 size: 16 residues. The CDR3 bases are TGTGCCAGCAGGCCGTCCGGGACAGAGAGGACCGGGGAGCGGTTTTTT. Its protein product is CASRPSGTERTGERFF.

The chain joins TRBV24-1 to TRBJ2-3; D is possibly TRBD2 (6 bases). The germline V and J ends were trimmed by 5 bases and 4 bases, with 9 bases remaining between them. Germline-derived CDR1 and CDR2 are KGHDR and SFDVKD. The CDR3 is 13 residues long. CDR3: CATSGREADTQYF. CDR3 in DNA: TGTGCCACCAGTGGGAGGGAGGCAGATACGCAGTATTTT.

This clonotype was seen ten or more times. J is TRBJ2-3 and V is TRBV7-2, with 8 bases matching TRBD1. This CDR3 has 15 amino acids. The J segment lost 2 bases and the V segment lost 0 bases, leaving 1 base of the junction unmatched. CDR1 SGHTA and CDR2 FQGNSA come from the germline V gene. The CDR3: CASSLAQGVTDTQYF. The DNA of the CDR3 is TGTGCCAGCAGCTTAGCACAGGGGGTCACAGATACGCAGTATTTT. The variable domain in full, with the rest retrieved from reference TRBV7-2 and TRBJ2-3, is GAGVSQSPSNKVTEKGKDVELRCDPISGHTALYWYRQSLGQGLEFLIYFQGNSAPDKSGLPSDRFSAERTGGSVSTLTIQRTQQEDSAVYLCASSLAQGVTDTQYFGPGTRLTVL.